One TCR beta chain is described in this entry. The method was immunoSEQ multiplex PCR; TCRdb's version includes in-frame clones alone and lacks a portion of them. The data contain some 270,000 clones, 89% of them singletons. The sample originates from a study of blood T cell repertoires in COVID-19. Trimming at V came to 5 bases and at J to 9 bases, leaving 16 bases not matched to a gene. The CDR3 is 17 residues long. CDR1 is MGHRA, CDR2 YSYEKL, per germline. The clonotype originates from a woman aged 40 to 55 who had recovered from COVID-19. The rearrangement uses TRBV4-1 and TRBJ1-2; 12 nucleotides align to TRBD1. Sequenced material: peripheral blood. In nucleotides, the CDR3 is TGCGCCAGCAGCAAGACCGGGACAGGGGGCGGCGGGGAAAGCTACACCTTC. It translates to CASSKTGTGGGGESYTF.